These T cell receptor beta chains were read from a single sample in a study of CD8 T cells in ankylosing spondylitis. Each CDR3 protein is one row after TCRdb ran MiXCR on the 5' RACE reads. The data contain around 300,000 distinct CDR3 sequences, around a tenth of them singletons. Sequences were obtained from blood, either unsorted or a sorted T cell fraction (not recorded which). The receptor source for this set is a female donor with ankylosing spondylitis or in good health (not recorded which). Each CDR3 is given without its conserved first and last residue. The order of the fields is V gene, CDR3 protein.

TRBV29-1,SAAWAVGNTIY
TRBV6-2/TRBV6-3,ASSYVGWNTEAF
TRBV20-1,SARDPKGAFNEKLF
TRBV5-1,ASSFNGGHRDTGELF
TRBV20-1,SAREGGNTGELF
TRBV19,ASSTSLARLPFTGELF
TRBV7-9,ASSPPGFDGYT
TRBV4-1,ASSAGQGFADTQY
TRBV20-1,SASGQTINEQY
TRBV12-3/TRBV12-4,AICLGVASATHTDTQY
TRBV27,ASSPQGLYYEQY
TRBV5-6,ASSLGASGYNEQF
TRBV6-2/TRBV6-3,ASSLEGPFLYEQY
TRBV27,ASSLHGSGIYNEQF
TRBV5-1,ASSLGTAKETQY
TRBV11-2,ASTTPPGNPYNEQF
TRBV11-2,ASSLNRGRDWADTQY
TRBV10-3,AISEVTGGAGDEQF
TRBV12-3/TRBV12-4,ASSFSRGVDNYGYT
TRBV6-2/TRBV6-3,VSSYSAGRRETQY
TRBV5-1,ASSLGAGGGVNTDTQY
TRBV20-1,SARQGSNQPQH
TRBV28,ATRRGLAADTQY
TRBV5-5,ASKSSGTGYNEQF
TRBV20-1,SARRLAGYTDTQY
TRBV20-1,SAREGTGGYNEQF
TRBV7-6,ASSLTSQGGNQPQH
TRBV7-3,ASSLASGLDTGELF
TRBV3-1,ASSQEEVRGKETQY
TRBV20-1,SQWWGGRAYEQY
TRBV20-1,SAQTGTGNEKLF
TRBV7-6,ASSLVSSGTDTQY
TRBV20-1,SAPPSGTGFSYEQY
TRBV19,ASSKGRVRTYEQY
TRBV27,ASSLSLGQSNQPQH
TRBV14,ASSPPWRRNEQF
TRBV3-1,ASSPGTADTQY
TRBV20-1,SATMLDEQF
TRBV12-3/TRBV12-4,ASSPQGDYGYT
TRBV5-1,ASSSATGDYGYT
TRBV12-3/TRBV12-4,ASGEAGGITDTQY
TRBV27,ASSLGGLSSYNEQF
TRBV5-1,ASSLGVTGGLTQETQY
TRBV29-1,SVEETQY
TRBV4-3,ASSLTPLKSGKNSPLH
TRBV7-3,ASGTGTASTDTQY